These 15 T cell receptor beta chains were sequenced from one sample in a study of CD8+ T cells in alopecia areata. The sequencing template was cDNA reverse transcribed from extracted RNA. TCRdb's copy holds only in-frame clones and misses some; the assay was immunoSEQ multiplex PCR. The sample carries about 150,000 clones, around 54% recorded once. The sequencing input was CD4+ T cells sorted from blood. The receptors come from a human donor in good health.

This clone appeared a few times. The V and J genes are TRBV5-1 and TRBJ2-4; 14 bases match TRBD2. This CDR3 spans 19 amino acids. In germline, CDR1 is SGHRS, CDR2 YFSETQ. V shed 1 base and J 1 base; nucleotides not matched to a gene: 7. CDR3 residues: CASSLRGLAGAGAKNIQYF. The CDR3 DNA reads TGCGCCAGCAGCTTGAGGGGACTAGCGGGAGCCGGGGCCAAAAACATTCAGTACTTC.

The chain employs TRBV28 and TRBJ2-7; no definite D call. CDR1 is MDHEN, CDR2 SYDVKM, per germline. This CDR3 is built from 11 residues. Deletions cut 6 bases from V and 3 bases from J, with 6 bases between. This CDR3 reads CASRNLYEQYF. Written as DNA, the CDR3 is TGTGCCAGCAGAAACCTCTACGAGCAGTACTTC.

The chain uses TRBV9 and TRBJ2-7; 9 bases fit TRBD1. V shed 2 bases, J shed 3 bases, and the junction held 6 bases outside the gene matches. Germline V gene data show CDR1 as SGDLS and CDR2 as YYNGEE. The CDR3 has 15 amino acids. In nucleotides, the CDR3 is TGTGCCAGCAGCGTGGAACCGACAGGGGGCTACGAGCAGTACTTC. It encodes CASSVEPTGGYEQYF. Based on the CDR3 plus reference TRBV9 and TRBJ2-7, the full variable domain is DSGVTQTPKHLITATGQRVTLRCSPRSGDLSVYWYQQSLDQGLQFLIQYYNGEERAKGNILERFSAQQFPDLHSELNLSSLELGDSALYFCASSVEPTGGYEQYFGPGTRLTVT.

CDR3 coding DNA: TGTGCCAGTAGGATCGAACAGCTGAACACTGAAGCTTTCTTT. Translation gives CASRIEQLNTEAFF. The chain links TRBV19 to TRBJ1-1, with unresolved D. Looked up from germline, CDR1 is LNHDA and CDR2 is SQIVND (reference sequence). Trimming removed 6 bases at V and 0 bases at J, with 11 bases between. The CDR3 has 14 amino acids. Full variable domain (rest looked up from reference TRBV19 and TRBJ1-1): DGGITQSPKYLFRKEGQNVTLSCEQNLNHDAMYWYRQDPGQGLRLIYYSQIVNDFQKGDIAEGYSVSREKKESFPLTVTSAQKNPTAFYLCASRIEQLNTEAFFGQGTRLTVV.

CDR3 region: CSASRGYEQYF. The CDR3 coding sequence is TGCAGTGCCTCTCGAGGGTACGAGCAGTACTTC. The J gene is TRBJ2-7, the V gene TRBV20-1, with a weak D call TRBD2 (5 bases). Germline CDR1 and CDR2: DFQATT and SNEGSKA (reference sequence). Deletions cut 6 bases from V and 4 bases from J, with 10 bases between. There are 11 residues in the CDR3.

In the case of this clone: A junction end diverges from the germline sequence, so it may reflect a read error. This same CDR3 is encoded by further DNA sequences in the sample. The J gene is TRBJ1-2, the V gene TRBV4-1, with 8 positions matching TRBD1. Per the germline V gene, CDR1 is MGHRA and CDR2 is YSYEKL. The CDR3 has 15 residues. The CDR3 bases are TGTGCCAGCAGCCAAGCGGACAGGGATAACTATGGCTACACCTTC. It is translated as CASSQADRDNYGYTF.

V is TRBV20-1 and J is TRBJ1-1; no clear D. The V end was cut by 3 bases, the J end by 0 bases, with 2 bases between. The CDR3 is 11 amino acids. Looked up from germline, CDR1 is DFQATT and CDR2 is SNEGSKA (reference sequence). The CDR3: CSARVNTEAFF. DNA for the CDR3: TGCAGTGCTAGGGTGAACACTGAAGCTTTCTTT.

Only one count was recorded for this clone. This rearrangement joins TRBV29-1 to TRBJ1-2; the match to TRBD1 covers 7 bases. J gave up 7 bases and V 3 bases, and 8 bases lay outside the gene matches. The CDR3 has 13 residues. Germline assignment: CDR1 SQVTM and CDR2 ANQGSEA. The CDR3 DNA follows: TGCAGCGTTGATGACAGTTACAGGGGTGGCTACACCTTC. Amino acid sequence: CSVDDSYRGGYTF.

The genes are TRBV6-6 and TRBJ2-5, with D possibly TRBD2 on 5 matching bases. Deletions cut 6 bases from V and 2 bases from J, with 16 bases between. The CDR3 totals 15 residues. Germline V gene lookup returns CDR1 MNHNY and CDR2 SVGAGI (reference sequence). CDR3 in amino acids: CASRTDGIGQETQYF. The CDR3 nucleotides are TGTGCCAGCAGGACCGACGGGATTGGGCAAGAGACCCAGTACTTC.

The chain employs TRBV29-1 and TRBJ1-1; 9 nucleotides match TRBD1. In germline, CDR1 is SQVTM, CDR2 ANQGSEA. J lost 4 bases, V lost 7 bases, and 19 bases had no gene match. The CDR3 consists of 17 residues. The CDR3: CSANGPGQGGRGTEAFF. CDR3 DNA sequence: TGCAGCGCGAACGGACCGGGACAGGGAGGTAGGGGCACTGAAGCTTTCTTT. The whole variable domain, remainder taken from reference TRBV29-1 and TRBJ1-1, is SAVISQKPSRDICQRGTSLTIQCQVDSQVTMMFWYRQQPGQSLTLIATANQGSEATYESGFVIDKFPISRPNLTFSTLTVSNMSPEDSSIYLCSANGPGQGGRGTEAFFGQGTRLTVV.

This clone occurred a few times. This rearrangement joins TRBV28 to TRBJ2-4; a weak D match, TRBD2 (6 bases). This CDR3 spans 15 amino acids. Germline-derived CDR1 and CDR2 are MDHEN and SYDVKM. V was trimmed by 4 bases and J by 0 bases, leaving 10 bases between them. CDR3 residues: CASSSGGPAKNIQYF. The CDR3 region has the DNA TGTGCCAGCAGTTCCGGGGGACCAGCCAAAAACATTCAGTACTTC.

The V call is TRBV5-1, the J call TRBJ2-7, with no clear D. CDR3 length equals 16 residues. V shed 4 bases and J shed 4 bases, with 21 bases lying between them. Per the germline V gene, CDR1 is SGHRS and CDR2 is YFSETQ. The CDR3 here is CASSPLPGGPLYEQYF. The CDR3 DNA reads TGCGCCAGCAGCCCCCTCCCGGGCGGCCCCCTTTACGAGCAGTACTTC.

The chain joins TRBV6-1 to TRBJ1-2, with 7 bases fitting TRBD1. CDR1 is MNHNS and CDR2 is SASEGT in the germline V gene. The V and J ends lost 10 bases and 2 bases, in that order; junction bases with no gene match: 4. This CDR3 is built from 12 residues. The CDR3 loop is CATLQGNYGYTF. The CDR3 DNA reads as TGTGCCACCTTACAGGGGAACTATGGCTACACCTTC.

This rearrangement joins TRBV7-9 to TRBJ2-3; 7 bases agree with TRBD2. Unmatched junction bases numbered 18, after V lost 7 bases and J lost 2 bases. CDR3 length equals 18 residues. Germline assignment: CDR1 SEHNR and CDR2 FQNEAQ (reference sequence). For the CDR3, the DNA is TGTGCCAGCACCACCCTGGACCTAGGGGAGGGCCCCACAGATACGCAGTATTTT. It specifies CASTTLDLGEGPTDTQYF.

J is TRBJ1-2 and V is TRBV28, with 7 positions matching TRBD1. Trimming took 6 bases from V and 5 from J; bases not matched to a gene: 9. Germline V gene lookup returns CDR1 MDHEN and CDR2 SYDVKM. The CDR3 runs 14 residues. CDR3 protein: CASSPQGTVYGYTF. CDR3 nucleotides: TGTGCCAGCAGCCCACAGGGGACTGTATATGGCTACACCTTC.